This T cell receptor beta chain originates from a study of T cells in Graves' hyperthyroidism and ophthalmopathy. It was RNA transcripts that yielded the amplified TCR beta CDR3 regions. Primed by the HTBI set, a first-round RT-PCR was run on the TCR CDR3. TCRdb redid the calling of the multiplex PCR reads with MiXCR, one entry per CDR3 protein. The data show approximately 200,000 distinct CDR3 sequences, about 18% seen once. At least ten counts were recorded for this clonotype. The antigen is unknown. Overall study findings and caveats: Median prediction lead before ophthalmopathy onset was 6.5 months with the model. Most expanded thyroid clonotypes above 0.001 also appeared in blood.

CDR3 length: 15 residues. Germline-derived CDR1 and CDR2 are SQVTM and ANQGSEA. The V end lost 5 bases, the J end lost 5 bases, and 20 bases lay between the germline ends. Sequenced material: blood. The source is a man aged 40-50 years with Graves' hyperthyroidism. The V gene is TRBV29-1, the J gene TRBJ2-3; tentative D call: TRBD1 (5 bases). CDR3 protein: CSVSGQGVGQDTQYF. DNA of the CDR3: TGCAGCGTTTCAGGACAAGGCGTTGGTCAAGATACGCAGTATTTT.